The 22 T cell receptor beta chains reported below all come from one sample, sequenced in a study of T-cell memory formation after mild COVID-19. TCRdb re-called the 5' RACE reads through MiXCR, storing one row per CDR3 protein. The table includes 150,000 to 200,000 distinct CDR3 sequences, approximately 15% detected once. Source material: PBMCs or a T cell subset sorted from them (not recorded which). Source of these receptors: an adult woman who had mild COVID-19 (a few samples of this study predate the infection). Cell type and time point are not known.

The J gene is TRBJ2-5, the V gene TRBV13; D gene ambiguous. Trimming left V 3 bases short and J 4 bases short, with 15 bases between. Germline loops: CDR1 PRHDT, CDR2 FYEKMQ (reference sequence). The CDR3 is 15 amino acids. The CDR3 here is CASSFTLYNPETQYF. CDR3 nucleotide sequence: TGTGCCAGCAGCTTTACTTTGTATAACCCAGAGACCCAGTACTTC.

This clonotype was seen more than once but under ten times. The rearrangement joins TRBV7-9 to TRBJ1-2, with D uncertain. Looked up from germline, CDR1 is SEHNR and CDR2 is FQNEAQ (reference sequence). This CDR3 region has 13 residues. Trimming removed 5 bases at V and 0 bases at J, with 7 bases between. Here the CDR3 DNA reads TGTGCCAGCAGCCTGGAGCCTAACTATGGCTACACCTTC. Amino acids: CASSLEPNYGYTF.

This clonotype has just a few counts. The chain's CDR3 is CASSGLAGRTGELFF. CDR3 coding DNA: TGCGCCAGCAGTGGACTAGCGGGGCGCACCGGGGAGCTGTTTTTT. The rearrangement links TRBV5-1 to TRBJ2-2; 12 nucleotides line up with TRBD2. CDR1 and CDR2 (germline): SGHRS, YFSETQ. The length of the CDR3 is 15 residues. V trimming: 5 bases; J trimming: 4 bases; junction bases outside the gene matches: 3.

This clonotype appeared a few times. The V and J genes are TRBV5-5 and TRBJ2-2; 9 nucleotides agree with TRBD1. CDR1 and CDR2 from the germline V gene are SGHKS and YYEKEE (reference sequence). The ends lost 4 bases at V and 2 bases at J; junction bases unmatched: 6. This CDR3 has 16 residues. DNA of the CDR3: TGTGCCAGCAGCCCGGGACAGGGAATAAACACCGGGGAGCTGTTTTTT. It yields the protein CASSPGQGINTGELFF. Drawing the rest from reference TRBV5-5 and TRBJ2-2, the complete variable domain is DAGVTQSPTHLIKTRGQQVTLRCSPISGHKSVSWYQQVLGQGPQFIFQYYEKEERGRGNFPDRFSARQFPNYSSELNVNALLLGDSALYLCASSPGQGINTGELFFGEGSRLTVL.

This sequence joins TRBV19 and TRBJ2-7; tentative D call: TRBD2 (6 bases). Germline V gene sequence: CDR1 LNHDA, CDR2 SQIVND (reference sequence). V lost 4 bases to trimming and J lost 3 bases, with 13 bases between them. The CDR3 loop spans 14 amino acids. CDR3 DNA sequence: TGTGCCAGTAGTAGTACCCCGGGAGTCTACGAGCAGTACTTC. Translation: CASSSTPGVYEQYF.

In this sample, this clonotype turned up many times. The V and J genes are TRBV7-9 and TRBJ1-3; D is unresolved. The CDR3 contains 13 residues. Germline-derived CDR1 and CDR2 are SEHNR and FQNEAQ (reference sequence). CDR3 in amino acids: CAGGLSSGNTIYF. The CDR3 DNA reads TGTGCAGGAGGGCTTAGCTCTGGAAACACCATATATTTT. Based on the CDR3 plus reference TRBV7-9 and TRBJ1-3, the full variable domain is DTGVSQNPRHKITKRGQNVTFRCDPISEHNRLYWYRQTLGQGPEFLTYFQNEAQLEKSRLLSDRFSAERPKGSFSTLEIQRTEQGDSAMYLCAGGLSSGNTIYFGEGSWLTVV.

This clonotype was observed a handful of times. This chain joins TRBV2 and TRBJ2-3; D might be TRBD1 (6 bases). Trimming stripped 8 bases from V and 6 bases from J, with 18 bases between. CDR1 SNHLY and CDR2 FYNNEI come from the germline V gene. CDR3 length equals 14 residues. The CDR3 protein is CASARDMGADTQYF. In DNA form, the CDR3 reads TGTGCCAGCGCCCGGGACATGGGTGCGGATACGCAGTATTTT.

In its sample, this clonotype was seen a few times. The chain couples TRBV7-2 to TRBJ2-3; 7 bases map to TRBD2. This CDR3 region has 16 residues. V was clipped by 5 bases and J by 0 bases; unmatched bases: 8. Germline lookup yields CDR1 SGHTA and CDR2 FQGNSA. The CDR3 coding sequence is TGTGCCAGCAGCCCGCGAATCGGGGGGAGCACAGATACGCAGTATTTT. It is translated as CASSPRIGGSTDTQYF. The variable domain in full, completed from reference TRBV7-2 and TRBJ2-3, reads GAGVSQSPSNKVTEKGKDVELRCDPISGHTALYWYRQSLGQGLEFLIYFQGNSAPDKSGLPSDRFSAERTGGSVSTLTIQRTQQEDSAVYLCASSPRIGGSTDTQYFGPGTRLTVL.

The chain combines TRBV27 with TRBJ2-5; D unclear. V dropped 0 bases and J dropped 4 bases, with 6 bases sitting between them. The CDR3 is made up of 13 amino acids. CDR1 and CDR2 from the germline V gene are MNHEY and SMNVEV (reference sequence). This chain's CDR3 is CASSLSLPETQYF. The CDR3 bases are TGTGCCAGCAGTTTATCCCTCCCAGAGACCCAGTACTTC.

This clonotype was detected only a few times. The J gene is TRBJ1-1, the V gene TRBV4-3, with a possible D match to TRBD1 (6 bases). CDR1 and CDR2 (germline): LGHNA, YSLEER. The CDR3 is 15 residues long. Trimming removed 4 bases from V and 4 bases from J, with 16 bases in between. CDR3 residues: CASSLRTEMFTEAFF. The CDR3 nucleotides read TGCGCCAGCAGCCTCCGGACAGAAATGTTCACTGAAGCTTTCTTT.

The genes are TRBV18 and TRBJ1-1, with 8 bases aligning to TRBD1. The CDR3 loop spans 16 amino acids. Losses at the gene ends were 4 bases for V and 0 bases for J; bases not matched to a gene: 7. Germline loops: CDR1 KGHSH, CDR2 LQKENI. The CDR3, as DNA: TGTGCCAGCTCACTATTGGGGACAGGAGTGAACACTGAAGCTTTCTTT. Encoded protein: CASSLLGTGVNTEAFF. The full variable domain, with the rest looked up from reference TRBV18 and TRBJ1-1, is NAGVMQNPRHLVRRRGQEARLRCSPMKGHSHVYWYRQLPEEGLKFMVYLQKENIIDESGMPKERFSAEFPKEGPSILRIQQVVRGDSAAYFCASSLLGTGVNTEAFFGQGTRLTVV.

This clonotype was counted only a few times. V usage is TRBV7-9 and J usage is TRBJ1-6, with a tentative D call TRBD1 (5 bases). The V gene's germline CDR1 is SEHNR and CDR2 FQNEAQ (reference sequence). The CDR3 has 16 residues. V was cut by 4 bases and J by 3 bases, with 13 bases left in between. CDR3 nucleotide sequence: TGTGCCAGCAGCTCCCCAGGGAACAACTATAATTCACCCCTCCACTTT. This codes for CASSSPGNNYNSPLHF.

The V call is TRBV10-3, the J call TRBJ2-3; D gene unclear. Germline assignment: CDR1 ENHRY and CDR2 SYGVKD. The CDR3 covers 11 residues. Trimming shortened V by 7 bases and J by 11 bases, and 13 bases separated the two germline ends. DNA of the CDR3: TGTGCCATCACCTATAACGCCGAGCAGTATTTT. Its translation is CAITYNAEQYF.

This clonotype was observed a few times. This chain uses TRBV6-6 with TRBJ2-1, with D perhaps TRBD1 or TRBD2 (5 bases each). CDR3 length: 14 amino acids. The germline gives CDR1 MNHNY, CDR2 SVGAGI (reference sequence). V gave up 2 bases and J gave up 5 bases, with 10 bases separating them. CDR3 DNA sequence: TGTGCCAGCAGTTACGGGACGAGCCACAATGAGCAGTTCTTC. Its translation: CASSYGTSHNEQFF.

This clonotype was recorded once. The chain couples TRBV7-2 to TRBJ1-2; D may be TRBD1 (5 bases). Trimming shortened V by 1 base and J by 3 bases, and 12 bases separated the two germline ends. CDR1 and CDR2 (germline): SGHTA, FQGNSA. The CDR3 extends over 15 amino acids. The CDR3 loop is CASSLDFRVDYGYTF. The CDR3 DNA reads as TGTGCCAGCAGCTTAGATTTCAGGGTGGACTATGGCTACACCTTC. Full variable domain (remainder filled in from reference TRBV7-2 and TRBJ1-2): GAGVSQSPSNKVTEKGKDVELRCDPISGHTALYWYRQSLGQGLEFLIYFQGNSAPDKSGLPSDRFSAERTGGSVSTLTIQRTQQEDSAVYLCASSLDFRVDYGYTFGSGTRLTVV.

This clonotype was observed a handful of times. V is TRBV27 and J is TRBJ1-2; D call uncertain. This CDR3 is built from 13 residues. Germline CDR1 reads MNHEY; CDR2 reads SMNVEV (reference sequence). V was pared by 3 bases and J by 3 bases, with 8 bases between. CDR3 amino acids: CASSFSGDYGYTF. The CDR3 nucleotides are TGTGCCAGCAGTTTTTCGGGTGACTATGGCTACACCTTC.

The V call is TRBV6-5, the J call TRBJ2-3; 7 nucleotides match TRBD1. With 2 bases clipped from V and 6 bases from J, the junction kept 11 bases outside the gene matches. Germline values: CDR1 MNHEY, CDR2 SVGAGI. The CDR3 is 16 amino acids. CDR3 residues: CASSYRNTGDRDTQYF. The CDR3 nucleotides are TGTGCCAGCAGTTACCGCAACACAGGGGATCGGGATACGCAGTATTTT.

The chain is built from TRBV12-3 or TRBV12-4 and TRBJ1-2; D gene uncertain. The CDR3 has 10 residues. The V and J ends lost 1 base and 8 bases respectively, with 2 bases between them. The CDR3 nucleotides read TGTGCCAGCAGTTTAGGCGGCTACACCTTC. Amino acids: CASSLGGYTF.

This clonotype has only a few counts. The chain employs TRBV12-3 or TRBV12-4 and TRBJ2-1; 7 nucleotides match TRBD1. This CDR3 is built from 15 residues. The trim removed 6 bases at V and 3 bases at J, leaving 8 bases unmatched. The CDR3 DNA is TGTGCCAGCAGCCACCGACAGGGCTTCTACAATGAGCAGTTCTTC. Amino acids: CASSHRQGFYNEQFF.

The CDR3 coding sequence is TGTGCCAGCAGTCCCCCTTCCAATGAGCAGTTCTTC. This gives the protein CASSPPSNEQFF. The V gene is TRBV27, the J gene TRBJ2-1; D remains unclear. CDR1 and CDR2 from the germline V gene are MNHEY and SMNVEV (reference sequence). Trimming shortened V by 5 bases and J by 6 bases, and 8 bases separated the two germline ends. The CDR3 has 12 residues.

The table lists this clonotype with a few counts. The CDR3 bases are TGCGCCAGCAGCCAAGGACAGGGTAACGGCGGCTACACCTTC. Protein sequence: CASSQGQGNGGYTF. The chain carries TRBV4-1 and TRBJ1-2; TRBD1 matches 7 bases. V lost 1 base, J lost 8 bases, and 7 bases stayed unmatched. The CDR3 runs to 14 residues. Germline assignment: CDR1 MGHRA and CDR2 YSYEKL.

This chain links TRBV5-6 with TRBJ2-5; 10 nucleotides line up with TRBD1. The CDR3 consists of 15 residues. Germline-derived CDR1 and CDR2 are SGHDT and YYEEEE. J lost 2 bases, V lost 3 bases, and 4 bases had no gene match. The CDR3 sequence is CASSSDRGEQETQYF. CDR3 nucleotides: TGTGCCAGCAGCTCGGACAGGGGGGAACAAGAGACCCAGTACTTC.